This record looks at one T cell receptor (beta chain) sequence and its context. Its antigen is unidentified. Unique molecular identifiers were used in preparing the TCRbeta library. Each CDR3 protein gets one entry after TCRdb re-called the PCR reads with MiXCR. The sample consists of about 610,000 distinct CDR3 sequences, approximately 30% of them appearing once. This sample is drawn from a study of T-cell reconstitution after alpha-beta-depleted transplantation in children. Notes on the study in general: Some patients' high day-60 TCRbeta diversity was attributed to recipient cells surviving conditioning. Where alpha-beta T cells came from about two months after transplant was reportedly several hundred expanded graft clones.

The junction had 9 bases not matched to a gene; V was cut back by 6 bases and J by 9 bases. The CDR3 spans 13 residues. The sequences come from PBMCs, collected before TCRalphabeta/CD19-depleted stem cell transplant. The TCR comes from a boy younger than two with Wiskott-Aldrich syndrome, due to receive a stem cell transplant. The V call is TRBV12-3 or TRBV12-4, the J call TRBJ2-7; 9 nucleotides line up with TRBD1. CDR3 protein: CASRDRDRVVQYF. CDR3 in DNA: TGTGCCAGCAGAGACCGGGACAGGGTCGTGCAGTACTTC.